The next 32 T cell receptor beta chains were all read from a single sample in a study of beta chain features in type 1 diabetes. Expressed TCRB transcripts were sequenced, since all the RNA that had been isolated was reverse transcribed. TCRdb's copy holds only in-frame clones and misses some; the assay was immunoSEQ multiplex PCR. Of about 340,000 clones in the sample, roughly 8% were seen once. Sequencing used central memory CD4+ T cells from blood. The source of these receptors is a woman aged 18-29 years in good health.

This clone has a count of ten or more. V gene TRBV11-3 combines with J gene TRBJ2-6, with 7 nucleotides matching TRBD1. Germline V gene sequence: CDR1 SGHNT, CDR2 YENEEA. The junction had 4 bases not matched to a gene; V was cut back by 3 bases and J by 2 bases. The CDR3 extends over 16 amino acids. The CDR3 reads CASSFSTGAGANVLTF. The CDR3 bases are TGTGCCAGCAGCTTTAGTACAGGGGCTGGGGCCAACGTCCTGACTTTC.

The genes are TRBV6-6 and TRBJ2-1; D not certain. There are 15 residues in the CDR3. Looked up from germline, CDR1 is MNHNY and CDR2 is SVGAGI (reference sequence). Trimming cost V 0 bases and J 6 bases, with 12 bases left between them. The CDR3 DNA reads TGTGCCAGCAGTTACTCGAATAGGCCCACCAATGAGCAGTTCTTC. Amino acids: CASSYSNRPTNEQFF.

This clone was counted only a few times. The chain employs TRBV7-2 and TRBJ2-2, with 11 nucleotides matching TRBD2. Germline trimming cut 6 bases from V and 4 bases from J; bases unmatched to any gene: 7. This CDR3 has 16 residues. CDR1 SGHTA and CDR2 FQGNSA come from the germline V gene. CDR3 coding DNA: TGTGCCAGCAGAGGACTAGCGGGCGTGGGCACCGGGGAGCTGTTTTTT. Translated: CASRGLAGVGTGELFF.

This sequence joins TRBV4-3 and TRBJ2-2; D is ambiguous. The V gene lost 3 bases and the J gene lost 1 base, with 9 bases spanning the gap. The CDR3 runs 15 residues. Germline loops: CDR1 LGHNA, CDR2 YSLEER. CDR3 loop: CASSQNSGNTGELFF. CDR3 in DNA: TGCGCCAGCAGCCAGAATTCAGGGAACACCGGGGAGCTGTTTTTT.

The CDR3 region has the DNA TGTGCCAGCAGCCCGAGACAGGGGGCGAGAGATACGCAGTATTTT. Encoded protein: CASSPRQGARDTQYF. The V and J genes are TRBV7-9 and TRBJ2-3, with TRBD1 identical over 10 bases. The V segment lost 5 bases and the J segment 5 bases; nucleotides outside the gene matches: 7. CDR1 and CDR2 from the germline V gene are SEHNR and FQNEAQ (reference sequence). The CDR3 consists of 15 residues.

In its sample, this clone was seen a few times. The rearrangement links TRBV25-1 to TRBJ2-1; D is unresolved. Germline CDR1 is MGHDK and CDR2 is SYGVNS. V was pared by 0 bases and J by 0 bases, with 15 bases between. This CDR3 contains 18 residues. CDR3 amino acids: CASSEYPKTHSSYNEQFF. The CDR3 nucleotides are TGTGCCAGCAGTGAATATCCCAAGACGCACAGCTCCTACAATGAGCAGTTCTTC.

CDR3 bases: TGTGCCAGCAGTGAATTCGGGGACAAGAACACTGAAGCTTTCTTT. Translated, it gives CASSEFGDKNTEAFF. The chain combines TRBV25-1 with TRBJ1-1; a weak D match, TRBD1 (6 bases). CDR1 and CDR2 (germline): MGHDK, SYGVNS. The CDR3 extends over 15 amino acids. V gave up 1 base and J gave up 1 base, with 10 bases separating them.

The chain joins TRBV18 to TRBJ1-2; no definite D call. The length of the CDR3 is 14 residues. Trimming stripped 3 bases from V and 5 bases from J, with 13 bases between. The germline V gene encodes CDR1 KGHSH and CDR2 LQKENI. The CDR3 region is CASSPETTEYGYTF. Here the CDR3 DNA reads TGTGCCAGCTCACCCGAAACGACGGAATATGGCTACACCTTC.

The V gene is TRBV14, the J gene TRBJ2-3; D is unresolved. This CDR3 region has 15 residues. V was cut by 4 bases and J by 0 bases, with 11 bases left in between. The germline V gene encodes CDR1 SGHDN and CDR2 FVKESK. CDR3 DNA sequence: TGTGCCAGCAGCCCGGCTCTTATTAGCACAGATACGCAGTATTTT. The encoded protein is CASSPALISTDTQYF.

The chain combines TRBV7-2 with TRBJ2-1, with D perhaps matching TRBD1 or TRBD2 (7 bases each). CDR1 and CDR2 from the germline V gene are SGHTA and FQGNSA. V was trimmed by 6 bases and J by 4 bases, leaving 16 bases between them. The CDR3 runs 15 residues. Here the CDR3 reads CASSLRQGGYNEQFF. CDR3 DNA: TGTGCCAGCAGTCTCAGACAGGGAGGGTACAATGAGCAGTTCTTC.

With respect to this clone: Possible read error: a much larger clone is one base away. This chain uses TRBV7-3 with TRBJ2-2; 7 bases are a match to TRBD1. Germline CDR1 and CDR2: SGHTA and FQGTGA. J gave up 1 base and V 8 bases, and 1 base lay outside the gene matches. This CDR3 region has 13 residues. The CDR3 loop is CASRTGNTGELFF. The CDR3 bases are TGTGCCAGCCGGACAGGGAACACCGGGGAGCTGTTTTTT.

The sample holds many counts of this clone. This chain connects TRBV29-1 to TRBJ2-1; TRBD1 agrees at 7 bases. Trimming at V came to 8 bases and at J to 1 base, leaving 8 bases not matched to a gene. CDR3 size: 14 residues. CDR1 is SQVTM, CDR2 ANQGSEA, per germline. The DNA for the CDR3 is TGCAGCTTGGTCGGGGACAGTTCCTACAATGAGCAGTTCTTC. Amino acid sequence: CSLVGDSSYNEQFF.

In this sample, this clone turned up a few times. The V call is TRBV6-5, the J call TRBJ2-2; no definite D call. Germline-derived CDR1 and CDR2 are MNHEY and SVGAGI. Trimming shortened V by 0 bases and J by 4 bases, and 6 bases separated the two germline ends. This CDR3 has 14 residues. The CDR3 sequence: CASSYSSFTGELFF. In DNA, the CDR3 is TGTGCCAGCAGTTACTCCTCGTTCACCGGGGAGCTGTTTTTT.

The chain employs TRBV29-1 and TRBJ1-1; D perhaps matches TRBD1 (6 bases). CDR1 is SQVTM and CDR2 is ANQGSEA in the germline V gene. V lost 6 bases and J lost 3, with 17 bases in between. The length of the CDR3 is 14 residues. The CDR3 here is CSVTGTGVDTEAFF. CDR3 nucleotides: TGCAGCGTAACAGGGACCGGGGTGGACACTGAAGCTTTCTTT. Full variable domain (outside the CDR3, taken from reference TRBV29-1 and TRBJ1-1): SAVISQKPSRDICQRGTSLTIQCQVDSQVTMMFWYRQQPGQSLTLIATANQGSEATYESGFVIDKFPISRPNLTFSTLTVSNMSPEDSSIYLCSVTGTGVDTEAFFGQGTRLTVV.

This clone appeared a few times. J is TRBJ2-3 and V is TRBV5-6, with D unclear. Trimming took 1 base from V and 1 from J, leaving 19 bases between them. Germline CDR1 SGHDT, CDR2 YYEEEE. The CDR3 runs to 18 residues. CDR3 DNA: TGTGCCAGCAGCTTGCTTTTTGGGTCAAGAACAGGCACAGATACGCAGTATTTT. Amino acid sequence: CASSLLFGSRTGTDTQYF.

This sequence joins TRBV7-2 and TRBJ2-7; TRBD1 agrees at 8 bases. The CDR3 spans 15 residues. Trimming at V came to 3 bases and at J to 1 base, leaving 5 bases not matched to a gene. Germline lookup yields CDR1 SGHTA and CDR2 FQGNSA. The chain's CDR3 is CASSFGQGRSYEQYF. The CDR3 nucleotides read TGTGCCAGCAGCTTCGGACAGGGCCGTTCCTACGAGCAGTACTTC.

This clone was seen only a few times. This chain uses TRBV19 with TRBJ2-7; 7 bases line up with TRBD1. This CDR3 contains 15 residues. CDR1 LNHDA and CDR2 SQIVND come from the germline V gene (reference sequence). The V gene end was trimmed by 5 bases and the J gene end by 4 bases; junction bases not matched to a gene: 11. The CDR3, as DNA: TGTGCCAGTAGTCCGAGGGACAGAGAGACTTACGAGCAGTACTTC. Its translation is CASSPRDRETYEQYF.

This clone was detected ten times or more. The gene calls are TRBV5-1 and TRBJ2-1; 9 bases align to TRBD1. The ends lost 6 bases at V and 9 bases at J; junction bases unmatched: 10. This CDR3 has 14 residues. In germline, CDR1 is SGHRS, CDR2 YFSETQ. CDR3 protein: CASTPLTGGGEQFF. The CDR3 DNA follows: TGCGCCAGCACTCCACTAACAGGGGGCGGTGAGCAGTTCTTC. Full variable domain (missing parts from reference TRBV5-1 and TRBJ2-1): KAGVTQTPRYLIKTRGQQVTLSCSPISGHRSVSWYQQTPGQGLQFLFEYFSETQRNKGNFPGRFSGRQFSNSRSEMNVSTLELGDSALYLCASTPLTGGGEQFFGPGTRLTVL.

This rearrangement joins TRBV2 to TRBJ2-7, with 8 positions matching TRBD2. Losses at the gene ends were 10 bases for V and 6 bases for J; bases not matched to a gene: 11. This CDR3 contains 13 residues. Germline V gene sequence: CDR1 SNHLY, CDR2 FYNNEI. The CDR3 sequence: CATKRERLFEQYF. The CDR3 DNA reads as TGTGCCACTAAGCGGGAGCGTTTGTTCGAGCAGTACTTC.

The genes are TRBV2 and TRBJ1-1; no firm D call. V lost 5 bases to trimming and J lost 1 base, with 8 bases between them. Germline V gives CDR1 SNHLY, CDR2 FYNNEI. This CDR3 comprises 13 residues. The CDR3 here is CASSIFRNTEAFF. CDR3 coding DNA: TGTGCCAGCAGTATTTTCCGGAACACTGAAGCTTTCTTT. Complete variable domain (other parts from reference TRBV2 and TRBJ1-1): EPEVTQTPSHQVTQMGQEVILRCVPISNHLYFYWYRQILGQKVEFLVSFYNNEISEKSEIFDDQFSVERPDGSNFTLKIRSTKLEDSAMYFCASSIFRNTEAFFGQGTRLTVV.

CDR3 residues: CASRPGRTGGYEQYF. CDR3 DNA: TGTGCCAGCAGACCCGGAAGGACAGGGGGCTACGAGCAGTACTTC. The chain recombines TRBV6-1 with TRBJ2-7, with TRBD1 identical over 10 bases. CDR3 size: 15 residues. Germline CDR1 is MNHNS and CDR2 is SASEGT. Trimming removed 6 bases from V and 3 bases from J; junction bases left unmatched: 8.

The chain is built from TRBV2 and TRBJ2-5; 7 positions agree with TRBD1. The ends lost 11 bases at V and 0 bases at J; junction bases unmatched: 6. The CDR3 covers 13 residues. CDR1 is SNHLY and CDR2 is FYNNEI in the germline V gene. The CDR3 protein is CADRAKYQETQYF. DNA of the CDR3: TGTGCCGACAGGGCGAAGTACCAAGAGACCCAGTACTTC.

This clone appeared a few times. The chain joins TRBV5-4 to TRBJ2-5; 8 bases align to TRBD2. Unmatched junction bases numbered 7, after V lost 1 base and J lost 5 bases. The CDR3 loop spans 15 amino acids. The germline gives CDR1 SGHNT, CDR2 YYREEE (reference sequence). The CDR3 is CASSLPGTSGETQYF. CDR3 nucleotides: TGTGCCAGCAGCTTGCCCGGGACTAGTGGGGAGACCCAGTACTTC.

This clone turned up a few times. The chain combines TRBV29-1 with TRBJ2-1; 11 nucleotides match TRBD2. The J segment lost 5 bases and the V segment lost 6 bases, leaving 0 bases of the junction unmatched. The germline V gene encodes CDR1 SQVTM and CDR2 ANQGSEA. CDR3 size: 12 residues. CDR3 loop: CSVGLADNEQFF. The CDR3 DNA sequence: TGCAGCGTGGGACTAGCGGACAATGAGCAGTTCTTC.

This sequence joins TRBV9 and TRBJ1-1; D might be TRBD1 (6 bases). Trimming cost V 4 bases and J 12 bases, with 19 bases left between them. Germline V gives CDR1 SGDLS, CDR2 YYNGEE. This CDR3 is 13 amino acids long. Here the CDR3 reads CASSLQSRGEPFF. The CDR3 nucleotides read TGTGCCAGCAGCCTCCAGTCCAGGGGCGAACCTTTCTTT.

This clone was picked up a small number of times. V and J are TRBV12-5 and TRBJ2-1; 9 positions agree with TRBD2. Looked up from germline, CDR1 is LGHNT and CDR2 is FRNRAP. The CDR3 extends over 16 amino acids. V dropped 3 bases and J dropped 0; count of bases not matched to a gene: 3. The DNA for the CDR3 is TGTGCTAGTGGTTTCCATAGCGGGAGCTCCTACAATGAGCAGTTCTTC. Translating gives CASGFHSGSSYNEQFF. Drawing the rest from reference TRBV12-5 and TRBJ2-1, the complete variable domain is DARVTQTPRHKVTEMGQEVTMRCQPILGHNTVFWYRQTMMQGLELLAYFRNRAPLDDSGMPKDRFSAEMPDATLATLKIQPSEPRDSAVYFCASGFHSGSSYNEQFFGPGTRLTVL.

This clone has a handful of counts. The chain couples TRBV25-1 to TRBJ1-4; a possible D gene is TRBD1 (5 bases). The CDR3 is 13 amino acids. V lost 6 bases and J 8 bases, leaving 13 bases between the germline ends. Germline V gene lookup returns CDR1 MGHDK and CDR2 SYGVNS. CDR3 coding DNA: TGTGCCAGCAGGTCAGGGACTGGGGAAAAACTGTTTTTT. This encodes CASRSGTGEKLFF.

This clone has a handful of counts. The chain links TRBV19 to TRBJ2-3, with TRBD2 as a possible D gene (5 bases). The CDR3 runs to 16 residues. Trimming cost V 9 bases and J 4 bases, with 23 bases left between them. CDR1 and CDR2 (germline): LNHDA, SQIVND (reference sequence). The CDR3 nucleotides read TGTGCCAGCCGAGCGATGCTAGCAGCGGTTCCAGATACGCAGTATTTT. Its protein is CASRAMLAAVPDTQYF.

The CDR3 sequence is CAGSSTVSPSGQSHTF. CDR3 nucleotide sequence: TGTGCCGGATCCTCGACAGTGAGTCCCTCCGGACAGTCCCACACCTTC. This chain uses TRBV19 with TRBJ1-2, with D possibly matching TRBD1 (6 bases). This CDR3 has 16 amino acids. Trimming left V 11 bases short and J 12 bases short, with 34 bases between. Germline CDR1 LNHDA, CDR2 SQIVND (reference sequence).

This clone showed up just a few times. The rearrangement joins TRBV18 to TRBJ1-2, with 9 bases that match TRBD1. Looked up from germline, CDR1 is KGHSH and CDR2 is LQKENI. V lost 3 bases and J lost 5; bases outside the gene matches: 4. This CDR3 comprises 14 residues. The CDR3 sequence is CASSPGDRGYGYTF. The CDR3 bases are TGTGCCAGCTCACCGGGCGACAGGGGGTATGGCTACACCTTC.

V and J are TRBV5-6 and TRBJ2-1; 11 bases align to TRBD2. CDR1 is SGHDT, CDR2 YYEEEE, per germline. The CDR3 is made up of 13 amino acids. Losses at the gene ends were 0 bases for V and 10 bases for J; bases not matched to a gene: 0. DNA of the CDR3: TGTGCCAGCAGCTTGGGACTAGCGGGAGAGCAGTTCTTC. Amino acids: CASSLGLAGEQFF. Using reference TRBV5-6 and TRBJ2-1 for the parts outside the CDR3, the full variable domain is DAGVTQSPTHLIKTRGQQVTLRCSPKSGHDTVSWYQQALGQGPQFIFQYYEEEERQRGNFPDRFSGHQFPNYSSELNVNALLLGDSALYLCASSLGLAGEQFFGPGTRLTVL.

This clone appeared many times. This sequence joins TRBV15 and TRBJ2-5, with 11 bases identical to TRBD2. This CDR3 is built from 16 residues. V was pared by 3 bases and J by 5 bases, with 8 bases of the junction left unmatched. Germline CDR1 is LNHNV and CDR2 is YYDKDF (reference sequence). The CDR3: CATSSGGIAGGETQYF. The CDR3 DNA reads TGTGCCACCAGCAGCGGGGGCATAGCGGGAGGGGAGACCCAGTACTTC. Based on the CDR3 plus reference TRBV15 and TRBJ2-5, the full variable domain is DAMVIQNPRYQVTQFGKPVTLSCSQTLNHNVMYWYQQKSSQAPKLLFHYYDKDFNNEADTPDNFQSRRPNTSFCFLDIRSPGLGDTAMYLCATSSGGIAGGETQYFGPGTRLLVL.